Each of the 29 T cell receptor beta chains below was sequenced from the same sample in a study. TCRdb processed the RT-PCR reads anew with MiXCR; each CDR3 protein has one entry. The table includes around 700,000 distinct CDR3 sequences, 14% detected once. Sequences were obtained from memory CD4+ T cells from blood. The receptors were gathered from a female donor in good health, serving as a healthy control.

This clonotype was picked up a small number of times. This rearrangement joins TRBV7-8 to TRBJ1-1; 7 bases align to TRBD1. Unmatched junction bases numbered 6, after V lost 5 bases and J lost 0 bases. Germline V gene sequence: CDR1 SGHVS, CDR2 FQNEAQ. CDR3 size: 15 residues. The CDR3 nucleotides read TGTGCCAGCAGCCCCCAGGGGGGCGTGAACACTGAAGCTTTCTTT. This encodes CASSPQGGVNTEAFF.

There are a few counts of this clonotype. Here the CDR3 reads CSASTRGYYGYTF. In DNA, the CDR3 is TGCAGTGCTAGTACGCGGGGGTACTATGGCTACACCTTC. The V and J genes are TRBV20-1 and TRBJ1-2, with D possibly matching TRBD1 (5 bases). The V end was cut by 3 bases, the J end by 3 bases, with 11 bases between. Germline values: CDR1 DFQATT, CDR2 SNEGSKA (reference sequence). The CDR3 spans 13 residues.

In its sample, this clonotype was seen many times. The chain has TRBV4-3 and TRBJ2-7; D may correspond to TRBD1 or TRBD2 (6 bases each). The V and J ends lost 3 bases and 5 bases respectively, with 17 bases between them. This CDR3 region has 15 residues. Germline V gene lookup returns CDR1 LGHNA and CDR2 YSLEER. CDR3 in amino acids: CASSQKPKGGDEQYF. DNA for the CDR3: TGCGCCAGCAGCCAGAAGCCTAAGGGGGGTGACGAGCAGTACTTC.

In its sample, this clonotype was seen a few times. The V and J genes are TRBV19 and TRBJ2-4; 7 bases match TRBD2. V dropped 6 bases and J dropped 6; count of bases not matched to a gene: 8. The CDR3 runs to 14 residues. Germline V gene sequence: CDR1 LNHDA, CDR2 SQIVND (reference sequence). The chain's CDR3 is CASSPGGLLNIQYF. The CDR3 region has the DNA TGTGCCAGTAGCCCCGGGGGACTACTAAACATTCAGTACTTC.

This clonotype was seen many times. The chain couples TRBV20-1 to TRBJ1-5; tentative D call: TRBD1 (6 bases). The germline V gene encodes CDR1 DFQATT and CDR2 SNEGSKA (reference sequence). The germline V and J ends were trimmed by 0 bases and 7 bases, with 16 bases remaining between them. The CDR3 consists of 15 residues. The CDR3 loop is CSARDENRAGQPQHF. Written as DNA, the CDR3 is TGCAGTGCTAGAGATGAAAACAGGGCTGGCCAGCCCCAGCATTTT.

A few counts support this clonotype. A much larger clone differs by one base, so this may be a read error. V usage is TRBV24-1 and J usage is TRBJ2-2, with D possibly matching TRBD1 (6 bases). V was clipped by 12 bases and J by 0 bases, with 10 bases between them. The CDR3 is made up of 13 amino acids. Germline loops: CDR1 KGHDR, CDR2 SFDVKD. The CDR3 sequence: CASGTPNTGELFF. The CDR3 DNA sequence: TGTGCCTCCGGGACACCGAACACCGGGGAGCTGTTTTTT.

This clonotype was counted a single time. The chain is built from TRBV12-3 or TRBV12-4 and TRBJ1-4; D is uncertain. The CDR3 covers 14 residues. V lost 5 bases, J lost 7 bases, and 14 bases lay in between. The CDR3 is CASSPQQRAEKLFF. CDR3 nucleotide sequence: TGTGCCAGCAGTCCACAGCAGAGGGCTGAAAAACTGTTTTTT.

CDR3: CASSFTGGESSYNEQFF. CDR3 DNA sequence: TGTGCCAGCAGTTTTACAGGGGGCGAGAGCTCCTACAATGAGCAGTTCTTC. The rearrangement joins TRBV7-3 to TRBJ2-1; TRBD1 matches 9 bases. CDR1 SGHTA and CDR2 FQGTGA come from the germline V gene. V trimming: 6 bases; J trimming: 0 bases; junction bases outside the gene matches: 9. This CDR3 comprises 17 residues.

The chain combines TRBV5-1 with TRBJ2-6; 8 bases fit TRBD1. Germline trimming cut 4 bases from V and 0 bases from J; bases unmatched to any gene: 6. Germline CDR1 is SGHRS and CDR2 is YFSETQ. The CDR3 is 17 residues long. CDR3 loop: CASSLTGVSSGANVLTF. DNA for the CDR3: TGCGCCAGCAGCCTGACAGGGGTCAGCTCTGGGGCCAACGTCCTGACTTTC.

There are a few counts of this clonotype. This rearrangement joins TRBV20-1 to TRBJ1-5, with a tentative D call TRBD1 (6 bases). V was clipped by 3 bases and J by 4 bases, with 10 bases between them. CDR1 DFQATT and CDR2 SNEGSKA come from the germline V gene (reference sequence). This CDR3 spans 13 amino acids. The DNA of the CDR3 is TGCAGTGCTAGGAATACAGGGAATCAGCCCCAGCATTTT. Translation gives CSARNTGNQPQHF.

This clonotype was counted a few times. This sequence joins TRBV24-1 and TRBJ1-2; D ambiguous. Germline CDR1 is KGHDR and CDR2 is SFDVKD. This CDR3 region has 11 residues. Trimming removed 4 bases from V and 7 bases from J, with 6 bases in between. CDR3 coding DNA: TGTGCCACCAGTGACTTTCGTGGCTACACCTTC. Translating gives CATSDFRGYTF.

The gene calls are TRBV20-1 and TRBJ2-1, with D possibly being TRBD2 (5 bases). V was cut by 3 bases and J by 12 bases, with 12 bases left in between. Germline V gives CDR1 DFQATT, CDR2 SNEGSKA (reference sequence). The CDR3 sequence is 11 residues long. The chain's CDR3 is CSASGMSVQFF. CDR3 DNA: TGCAGTGCTAGCGGGATGTCGGTGCAGTTCTTC.

At least ten counts were recorded for this clonotype. The chain links TRBV6-1 to TRBJ2-5, with TRBD2 matching 7 bases. This CDR3 contains 14 residues. V dropped 0 bases and J dropped 7; count of bases not matched to a gene: 5. Germline V gives CDR1 MNHNS, CDR2 SASEGT. CDR3 DNA sequence: TGTGCCAGCAGTGAAGCGGGAGCGGGGTGGACCCAGTACTTC. Translated: CASSEAGAGWTQYF.

This clonotype was detected only a few times. The rearrangement uses TRBV24-1 and TRBJ2-1, with D maybe TRBD2 (5 bases). The CDR3 runs to 12 residues. Trimming shortened V by 0 bases and J by 10 bases, and 6 bases separated the two germline ends. The germline CDR1 and CDR2 sequences are KGHDR and SFDVKD. The CDR3 sequence is CATSDLPGEQFF. CDR3 bases: TGTGCCACCAGTGATTTGCCGGGGGAGCAGTTCTTC.

The CDR3: CASSQRYTGELFF. In nucleotides, the CDR3 is TGTGCCAGCAGCCAGCGGTACACCGGGGAGCTGTTTTTT. The chain carries TRBV14 and TRBJ2-2; D gene unclear. The ends were cut back, 3 bases at V and 3 bases at J, with 5 bases in the middle. From germline, CDR1 is SGHDN and CDR2 FVKESK. This CDR3 has 13 amino acids.

This clonotype came up many times. This sequence joins TRBV20-1 and TRBJ2-4; 7 nucleotides line up with TRBD1. The CDR3 has 17 amino acids. Losses at the gene ends were 2 bases for V and 2 bases for J; bases not matched to a gene: 12. Germline V lookup: CDR1 DFQATT, CDR2 SNEGSKA (reference sequence). CDR3 coding DNA: TGCAGTGCTAGAAACCCCTTGACAGGGTCGACCAAAAACATTCAGTACTTC. Translated, it gives CSARNPLTGSTKNIQYF.

Comment on this clonotype: A much larger clone lies a single base off, so this may be a read error. This chain uses TRBV6-1 with TRBJ2-2; either TRBD1 or TRBD2 may fit D (5 bases each). CDR1 and CDR2 from the germline V gene are MNHNS and SASEGT. The CDR3 spans 14 residues. The CDR3 DNA sequence: TGTGCCAGCAGTGACGAGTTCCGCACCGGGGACCTGTTTTTT. The encoded protein is CASSDEFRTGDLFF.

This chain links TRBV20-1 with TRBJ2-7, with 8 nucleotides matching TRBD1. The V and J ends lost 0 bases and 2 bases, in that order; junction bases with no gene match: 9. CDR1 and CDR2 from the germline V gene are DFQATT and SNEGSKA (reference sequence). The CDR3 spans 16 residues. CDR3 residues: CSARDRTGGVTYEQYF. The CDR3 coding sequence is TGCAGTGCTAGAGATCGAACAGGGGGAGTTACCTACGAGCAGTACTTC.

This rearrangement joins TRBV6-5 to TRBJ1-1; 10 bases line up with TRBD1. This CDR3 is built from 13 residues. J gave up 7 bases and V 6 bases, and 5 bases lay outside the gene matches. In germline, CDR1 is MNHEY, CDR2 SVGAGI. In DNA form, the CDR3 reads TGTGCCAGCAGCCCCGACAGGGGGCGTGAAGCTTTCTTT. Its protein is CASSPDRGREAFF.

This clonotype has just a few counts. This chain links TRBV7-6 with TRBJ1-3, with unresolved D. CDR1 and CDR2 from the germline V gene are SGHVS and FNYEAQ. The CDR3 has 15 residues. Trimming removed 5 bases at V and 2 bases at J, with 13 bases between. As DNA, the CDR3 is TGTGCCAGCAGCCCAGTCCAAAACCCTGGAAACACCATATATTTT. Translating gives CASSPVQNPGNTIYF.

This clonotype was seen at least ten times. The J gene is TRBJ1-2, the V gene TRBV29-1; 8 nucleotides align to TRBD1. V lost 2 bases to trimming and J lost 5 bases; unmatched junction nucleotides: 7. The germline CDR1 and CDR2 sequences are SQVTM and ANQGSEA. The CDR3 loop spans 14 amino acids. The CDR3 loop is CSVERTGSPYGYTF. CDR3 DNA sequence: TGCAGCGTTGAACGGACAGGGAGTCCTTATGGCTACACCTTC.

Ten or more counts support this clonotype. The chain is built from TRBV5-1 and TRBJ1-2, with 7 nucleotides matching TRBD1. V was pared by 3 bases and J by 6 bases, with 5 bases of the junction left unmatched. Germline lookup yields CDR1 SGHRS and CDR2 YFSETQ. The CDR3 length is 13 residues. In DNA, the CDR3 is TGCGCCAGCAGCTCCGAAACAGGGGATGGCTACACCTTC. It specifies CASSSETGDGYTF.

The genes are TRBV30 and TRBJ2-1; 14 bases line up with TRBD2. Per the germline V gene, CDR1 is GTSNPN and CDR2 is SVGIG (reference sequence). The V gene end was trimmed by 2 bases and the J gene end by 6 bases; junction bases not matched to a gene: 3. The CDR3 spans 15 residues. CDR3 loop: CAWSFGTSGSNEQFF. Written as DNA, the CDR3 is TGTGCCTGGAGTTTCGGGACTAGCGGGAGCAATGAGCAGTTCTTC.

The table lists this clonotype with many counts. The J gene is TRBJ2-5, the V gene TRBV12-3 or TRBV12-4; TRBD1 agrees at 12 bases. The V segment lost 5 bases and the J segment 5 bases; nucleotides outside the gene matches: 3. This CDR3 region has 14 residues. The CDR3 loop reads CASSRGTGGETQYF. The CDR3 bases are TGTGCCAGCAGTCGTGGGACAGGGGGCGAGACCCAGTACTTC.

As to this clonotype: Germline is not matched at one junction end, which may reflect a read error. This chain links TRBV24-1 with TRBJ2-3, with 10 positions matching TRBD2. The length of the CDR3 is 15 residues. Germline V gene sequence: CDR1 KGHDR, CDR2 SFDVKD. DNA for the CDR3: TGCGCGGTCGGCTCTCTAGCGGGAGTCACAGATACGCAGTATTTT. Encoded protein: CAVGSLAGVTDTQYF.

The chain uses TRBV20-1 and TRBJ2-6, with D possibly TRBD1 on 6 matching bases. Germline V gene data show CDR1 as DFQATT and CDR2 as SNEGSKA (reference sequence). The CDR3 consists of 15 residues. V gave up 5 bases and J gave up 0 bases, with 11 bases separating them. The CDR3 sequence: CSAGDTTSGANVLTF. CDR3 DNA sequence: TGCAGTGCTGGGGACACCACCTCTGGGGCCAACGTCCTGACTTTC.

In this sample, this clonotype turned up once. This rearrangement joins TRBV21-1 to TRBJ2-1; TRBD2, the table's D call, lacks a check against the DNA. TRBV21-1 counts as a pseudogene. This CDR3 contains 15 residues. The CDR3 nucleotides are TGTGCCAGCAGCAAAGTACTAGCGGGGGACAATGAGCAGTTCTTC. Amino acid sequence: CASSKVLAGDNEQFF.

The sample holds a few counts of this clonotype. The chain uses TRBV20-1 and TRBJ1-1; D unclear. The V and J ends lost 6 bases and 4 bases respectively, with 18 bases between them. This CDR3 is built from 14 residues. CDR1 DFQATT and CDR2 SNEGSKA come from the germline V gene (reference sequence). CDR3 in amino acids: CSALGTMVSTEAFF. DNA of the CDR3: TGCAGTGCCCTAGGAACGATGGTTTCCACTGAAGCTTTCTTT.

V gene TRBV20-1 combines with J gene TRBJ1-2, with D unresolved. In germline, CDR1 is DFQATT, CDR2 SNEGSKA (reference sequence). The V end lost 4 bases, the J end lost 3 bases, and 6 bases lay between the germline ends. The CDR3 length is 11 residues. In nucleotides, the CDR3 is TGCAGTGCTAACGGACACTATGGCTACACCTTC. Protein product: CSANGHYGYTF.